Below, 20 T cell receptor beta chains from the same sample are listed, as sequenced in a study of T-cell reconstitution after alpha-beta-depleted transplantation in children. Construction of the TCRbeta library involved unique molecular identifiers. TCRdb reanalysed the PCR reads using MiXCR and keeps one entry per CDR3 protein. The sample lists 350,000 to 400,000 distinct CDR3 sequences, approximately 20% occurring once. The source was PBMCs from the stem cell graft donor, collected from the stem cell graft. These receptors originate from a human donor who donated a stem cell graft to a child with acute myeloid leukemia.

CDR3 amino acids: CASSADRKPYEQYF. The CDR3 nucleotides are TGTGCCAGCAGTGCCGACAGGAAACCCTACGAGCAGTACTTC. The rearrangement links TRBV25-1 to TRBJ2-7; D possibly corresponds to TRBD1 (6 bases). CDR3 length: 14 amino acids. V lost 4 bases, J lost 2 bases, and 12 bases lay in between. Germline assignment: CDR1 MGHDK and CDR2 SYGVNS.

The rearrangement uses TRBV25-1 and TRBJ2-5; TRBD1 or TRBD2 may be the D gene (5 bases each). The CDR3 runs to 19 residues. The V gene lost 1 base and the J gene lost 3 bases, with 24 bases spanning the gap. The germline gives CDR1 MGHDK, CDR2 SYGVNS. As DNA, the CDR3 is TGTGCCAGCAGTGAATCATACGCCCGCTTTAGACGGGACGAAGAGACCCAGTACTTC. Protein sequence: CASSESYARFRRDEETQYF.

In its sample, this clonotype was seen many times. Here the CDR3 reads CASSLFGSTDTQYF. The CDR3 DNA follows: TGCGCCAGCAGCTTGTTCGGCAGCACAGATACGCAGTATTTT. This rearrangement joins TRBV5-1 to TRBJ2-3; no definite D call. Trimming cost V 1 base and J 0 bases, with 6 bases left between them. CDR1 SGHRS and CDR2 YFSETQ come from the germline V gene. The CDR3 is 14 residues long.

J is TRBJ2-1 and V is TRBV29-1; D tentatively reads TRBD1 or TRBD2 (5 bases each). V was clipped by 6 bases and J by 7 bases, with 22 bases between them. CDR3 length: 15 residues. Germline assignment: CDR1 SQVTM and CDR2 ANQGSEA. In DNA form, the CDR3 reads TGCAGCGTGGAGGCCCAGGGTGTCGGGGTTAATGAGCAGTTCTTC. It is translated as CSVEAQGVGVNEQFF.

J is TRBJ2-1 and V is TRBV7-9; either TRBD1 or TRBD2 may fit D (5 bases each). Germline V gene data show CDR1 as SEHNR and CDR2 as FQNEAQ (reference sequence). CDR3 length equals 14 residues. V gave up 4 bases and J gave up 2 bases, with 9 bases separating them. DNA for the CDR3: TGTGCCAGCAGCTCCGAGGGGACCTACAATGAGCAGTTCTTC. It specifies CASSSEGTYNEQFF.

The table lists this clonotype with many counts. CDR3 in amino acids: CSARLAGVYEQFF. Written as DNA, the CDR3 is TGCAGTGCTAGACTAGCGGGAGTGTATGAGCAGTTCTTC. The gene calls are TRBV20-1 and TRBJ2-1, with TRBD2 identical over 10 bases. V lost 2 bases and J lost 8; bases outside the gene matches: 3. CDR1 and CDR2 (germline): DFQATT, SNEGSKA (reference sequence). The CDR3 is 13 residues long.

This clonotype was counted at least ten times. The V and J genes are TRBV20-1 and TRBJ2-2; 10 bases map to TRBD2. CDR1 is DFQATT, CDR2 SNEGSKA, per germline (reference sequence). V gave up 1 base and J gave up 5 bases; unmatched junction bases: 4. The CDR3 contains 15 residues. The CDR3 here is CSARGTSGDTGELFF. CDR3 bases: TGCAGTGCTAGAGGAACTAGCGGGGATACCGGGGAGCTGTTTTTT.

There are a few counts of this clonotype. The V gene is TRBV4-3, the J gene TRBJ2-7; the D is unclear. Germline values: CDR1 LGHNA, CDR2 YSLEER. Trimming shortened V by 0 bases and J by 6 bases, and 12 bases separated the two germline ends. The length of the CDR3 is 14 residues. The CDR3 is CASSQDRYALEQYF. The CDR3 nucleotides are TGCGCCAGCAGCCAAGATCGGTACGCCCTCGAGCAGTACTTC.

This clonotype occurred many times. Here the CDR3 DNA reads TGCAGTGCCATTCCCGGGACTAGCGGCTCCTACGAGCAGTACTTC. Its translation: CSAIPGTSGSYEQYF. The chain recombines TRBV20-1 with TRBJ2-7; 11 nucleotides agree with TRBD2. The CDR3 runs to 15 residues. The junction had 7 bases not matched to a gene; V was cut back by 6 bases and J by 0 bases. Germline V CDR1 and CDR2: DFQATT, SNEGSKA (reference sequence).

This chain links TRBV12-3 or TRBV12-4 with TRBJ2-1; TRBD1 aligns across 9 bases. The CDR3 consists of 14 residues. Unmatched junction bases numbered 10, after V lost 6 bases and J lost 10 bases. The CDR3 region has the DNA TGTGCCAGCAGCGGACAGGGGTTGTTTGGAGAGCAGTTCTTC. It yields the protein CASSGQGLFGEQFF.

This clonotype came up many times. The rearrangement joins TRBV20-1 to TRBJ1-1; D gene unclear. The germline V and J ends were trimmed by 3 bases and 9 bases, with 11 bases remaining between them. The CDR3 has 11 amino acids. The V gene's germline CDR1 is DFQATT and CDR2 SNEGSKA (reference sequence). In nucleotides, the CDR3 is TGCAGTGCTAGGCCGGGATCACAAGCTTTCTTT. Its translation: CSARPGSQAFF.

Many counts were recorded for this clonotype. The genes are TRBV29-1 and TRBJ1-5, with a weak D call TRBD1 (5 bases). Trimming removed 4 bases from V and 2 bases from J, with 12 bases in between. The germline gives CDR1 SQVTM, CDR2 ANQGSEA. This CDR3 has 14 amino acids. CDR3 loop: CSVALPGRNQPQHF. CDR3 bases: TGCAGCGTTGCCCTACCGGGACGCAATCAGCCCCAGCATTTT.

The chain employs TRBV28 and TRBJ2-7; 11 bases fit TRBD2. Trimming cost V 10 bases and J 2 bases; bases outside gene matches: 4. CDR3 length: 13 amino acids. Looked up from germline, CDR1 is MDHEN and CDR2 is SYDVKM. DNA for the CDR3: TGTGCCACAGGGACTAGCGGAACCTACGAGCAGTACTTC. Translation: CATGTSGTYEQYF.

J is TRBJ1-1 and V is TRBV6-1; 7 nucleotides match TRBD1. This CDR3 is 14 amino acids long. Germline assignment: CDR1 MNHNS and CDR2 SASEGT. J was trimmed by 5 bases and V by 5 bases; bases with no gene match: 8. CDR3 sequence reads: CASSQQGLRTEAFF. CDR3 sequence (DNA): TGTGCCAGCAGTCAACAGGGGTTACGGACTGAAGCTTTCTTT.

Only a few counts were recorded for this clonotype. This chain joins TRBV29-1 and TRBJ2-7; TRBD1 might be the D (6 bases). V was clipped by 4 bases and J by 2 bases, with 15 bases between them. CDR1 and CDR2 from the germline V gene are SQVTM and ANQGSEA. This CDR3 comprises 14 residues. As DNA, the CDR3 is TGCAGCGTTGTCACGAGACAGGTGACCTACGAGCAGTACTTC. It specifies CSVVTRQVTYEQYF.

The chain employs TRBV27 and TRBJ2-7; 12 bases are shared with TRBD2. The CDR3 loop spans 15 amino acids. Trimming took 3 bases from V and 7 from J; bases not matched to a gene: 7. CDR1 is MNHEY, CDR2 SMNVEV, per germline (reference sequence). CDR3 nucleotide sequence: TGTGCCAGCAGTTTCCTAGCGGGAGGGCCGGGTGAGCAGTACTTC. Residues: CASSFLAGGPGEQYF.

The V and J genes are TRBV4-1 and TRBJ1-6, with D tentatively TRBD1 (6 bases). The CDR3 spans 18 residues. The germline gives CDR1 MGHRA, CDR2 YSYEKL. The ends were cut back, 3 bases at V and 9 bases at J, with 24 bases in the middle. This chain's CDR3 is CASSHPPVSTGLSSPLHF. Written as DNA, the CDR3 is TGCGCCAGCAGCCACCCACCGGTCTCGACAGGATTGAGTTCACCCCTCCACTTT.

The rearrangement uses TRBV6-1 and TRBJ2-2; no firm D call. The length of the CDR3 is 15 residues. Looked up from germline, CDR1 is MNHNS and CDR2 is SASEGT. V dropped 7 bases and J dropped 6 bases, with 18 bases sitting between them. The chain's CDR3 is CASTRSLSVAGELFF. CDR3 bases: TGTGCCAGCACGCGGTCGCTTTCTGTGGCCGGGGAGCTGTTTTTT.

This clonotype has ten or more counts. The V and J genes are TRBV12-3 or TRBV12-4 and TRBJ1-1; 7 bases line up with TRBD1. The CDR3 has 12 residues. V was pared by 6 bases and J by 4 bases, with 2 bases of the junction left unmatched. CDR3 coding DNA: TGTGCCAGCAGACCAGGGGGCACTGAAGCTTTCTTT. Residues: CASRPGGTEAFF.

The V gene is TRBV7-9, the J gene TRBJ2-1; D possibly matches TRBD1 or TRBD2 (5 bases each). Trimming left V 4 bases short and J 8 bases short, with 9 bases between. This CDR3 has 12 residues. Germline CDR1 is SEHNR and CDR2 is FQNEAQ (reference sequence). CDR3 amino acids: CASSSMGHEQFF. CDR3 DNA sequence: TGTGCCAGCAGCTCCATGGGACATGAGCAGTTCTTC.